This T cell receptor (beta chain) stems from a study of T-cell reconstitution after alpha-beta-depleted transplantation in children. Unique molecular identifiers were used to barcode this TCRbeta library. TCRdb analysed the PCR reads with MiXCR anew, one entry per CDR3 protein. The data hold about 360,000 distinct CDR3 sequences, with about an eighth observed a single time. This CDR3 comprises 17 residues. V lost 6 bases and J lost 0, with 18 bases in between. Germline V gives CDR1 MDHEN, CDR2 SYDVKM. The receptor was isolated from a human donor who donated a stem cell graft to a child with Fanconi anemia. The starting material was PBMCs, obtained from the stem cell graft. This sequence joins TRBV28 and TRBJ1-3, with D possibly TRBD1 on 6 matching bases. CDR3 nucleotides: TGTGCCAGCAGCTCCCTCTGGGGGGCTACCTCTGGAAACACCATATATTTT. Its translation: CASSSLWGATSGNTIYF.